The TCR beta chain described here comes from a study of identical twins. Study-wide findings and caveats: Whereas memory repertoires showed no such difference, abundant cord blood beta clonotypes carried fewer insertions. Out-of-frame beta chain sequences displayed weaker excess sharing between twins. It was out-of-frame TCR alpha sharing in monozygotic twins that models underestimated.

A template switching step contributed a universal primer site, while unique molecular identifiers were present in the cDNA. TCRdb processed the 5' RACE reads anew with MiXCR; each CDR3 protein has one entry. Here the sample spans nearly 250,000 distinct CDR3 sequences, about 7% being singletons. This clonotype was detected ten times or more. The antigen is not known. The V and J ends lost 6 bases and 4 bases respectively, with 12 bases between them. CDR3 length: 13 amino acids. These sequences were also reported in another study, on yellow fever vaccine responses in identical twins.

Sequences were obtained from memory (CD45RO+) T cells sorted from blood. The chain links TRBV12-3 or TRBV12-4 to TRBJ2-5; the D gene is possibly TRBD2 (6 bases). This clonotype was sampled from a young woman in good health. The CDR3: CASRTSSPETQYF. The CDR3 nucleotides are TGTGCCAGCAGAACTAGCTCTCCAGAGACCCAGTACTTC.